Below, 7 T cell receptor beta chains from the same sample are listed, as sequenced in a study of blood T cells in healthy people across ages. Next came a second PCR, run for about 7 to 12 cycles, which used a sample-barcoded 5' primer along with a J-beta primer mix. TCRdb re-called the 5' RACE reads with MiXCR, one entry per CDR3 protein. Of roughly 1,500,000 distinct CDR3 sequences detected, around 39% appear once; the ten largest clones hold 7.9%. Source material: blood. These receptors all come from a woman aged 18 to 35 in good health.

CDR3 sequence (DNA): TGTGCCAGCAGCTTGGGCGGGACAGGGTCACGTGGCTACACCTTC. This translates into CASSLGGTGSRGYTF. V and J are TRBV5-6 and TRBJ1-2, with 9 nucleotides matching TRBD1. Trimming at V came to 0 bases and at J to 7 bases, leaving 7 bases not matched to a gene. Germline V lookup: CDR1 SGHDT, CDR2 YYEEEE. The CDR3 has 15 amino acids.

V usage is TRBV4-1 and J usage is TRBJ2-5, with a tentative D call TRBD2 (6 bases). The CDR3 has 16 amino acids. Germline CDR1 MGHRA, CDR2 YSYEKL. Between the trimmed V and J ends, which lost 1 base and 4 bases, there was a span of 16 bases. The CDR3 loop reads CASSQVGSSGRETQYF. Here the CDR3 DNA reads TGCGCCAGCAGCCAAGTCGGGAGTAGCGGTCGAGAGACCCAGTACTTC.

This clonotype has a single count. The genes are TRBV24-1 and TRBJ2-3, with D perhaps TRBD2 (6 bases). The CDR3 spans 12 residues. Looked up from germline, CDR1 is KGHDR and CDR2 is SFDVKD. Between the trimmed V and J ends, which lost 3 bases and 11 bases, there was a span of 11 bases. The CDR3 nucleotides are TGTGCCACCAGTGATGCAGCGGGTAGGCAGTATTTT. Translation: CATSDAAGRQYF.

This clonotype has more than one count but fewer than ten. V and J are TRBV3-1 and TRBJ1-5; weak D call: TRBD1 (5 bases). This CDR3 has 17 amino acids. Germline lookup yields CDR1 LGHDT and CDR2 YNNKEL (reference sequence). V lost 4 bases, J lost 3 bases, and 19 bases lay in between. This chain's CDR3 is CASSPGTGTQYNQPQHF. CDR3 sequence (DNA): TGTGCCAGCAGCCCTGGGACCGGGACCCAGTACAATCAGCCCCAGCATTTT.

This clonotype has just a few counts. The genes are TRBV21-1 and TRBJ2-1; the DNA was not used to check the table's D call, TRBD1. TRBV21-1 counts as a pseudogene. This CDR3 comprises 14 residues. CDR3 DNA sequence: TGTGCCAGCAGCCGAGGGACGGAGTACAATGAGCAGTTCTTC. Translated, it gives CASSRGTEYNEQFF.

The rearrangement joins TRBV12-3 or TRBV12-4 to TRBJ2-3; no firm D call. CDR3 length: 15 amino acids. V shed 5 bases and J shed 3 bases, with 15 bases lying between them. CDR3 DNA sequence: TGTGCCAGCAGTCCGACTGTTTTTGGGACAGATACGCAGTATTTT. Encoded protein: CASSPTVFGTDTQYF.

The V call is TRBV6-5, the J call TRBJ1-4; D possibly corresponds to TRBD1 (6 bases). This CDR3 spans 16 amino acids. V lost 6 bases and J 5 bases, leaving 19 bases between the germline ends. Germline V lookup: CDR1 MNHEY, CDR2 SVGAGI. CDR3 DNA sequence: TGTGCCAGCAGCAGAAAGGGGGGCAAAACAAATGAAAAACTGTTTTTT. Translated, it gives CASSRKGGKTNEKLFF.